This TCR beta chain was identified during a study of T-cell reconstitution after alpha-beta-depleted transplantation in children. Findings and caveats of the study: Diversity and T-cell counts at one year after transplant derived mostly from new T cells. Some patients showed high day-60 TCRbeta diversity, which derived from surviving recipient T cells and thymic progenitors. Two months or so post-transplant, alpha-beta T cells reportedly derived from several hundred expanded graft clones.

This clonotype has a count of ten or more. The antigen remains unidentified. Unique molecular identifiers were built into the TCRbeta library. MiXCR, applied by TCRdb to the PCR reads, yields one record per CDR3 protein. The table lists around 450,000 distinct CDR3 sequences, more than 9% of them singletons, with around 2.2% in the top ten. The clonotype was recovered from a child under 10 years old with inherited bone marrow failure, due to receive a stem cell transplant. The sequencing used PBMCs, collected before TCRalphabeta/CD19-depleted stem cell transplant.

As DNA, the CDR3 is TGCAGTGCTAGAGCGCCGGGGGGGACCTACGAGCAGTACTTC. Residues: CSARAPGGTYEQYF. The chain is built from TRBV20-1 and TRBJ2-7, with TRBD2 matching 8 bases. The V and J ends lost 1 base and 2 bases, in that order; junction bases with no gene match: 4. The CDR3 consists of 14 residues. CDR1 is DFQATT and CDR2 is SNEGSKA in the germline V gene (reference sequence).